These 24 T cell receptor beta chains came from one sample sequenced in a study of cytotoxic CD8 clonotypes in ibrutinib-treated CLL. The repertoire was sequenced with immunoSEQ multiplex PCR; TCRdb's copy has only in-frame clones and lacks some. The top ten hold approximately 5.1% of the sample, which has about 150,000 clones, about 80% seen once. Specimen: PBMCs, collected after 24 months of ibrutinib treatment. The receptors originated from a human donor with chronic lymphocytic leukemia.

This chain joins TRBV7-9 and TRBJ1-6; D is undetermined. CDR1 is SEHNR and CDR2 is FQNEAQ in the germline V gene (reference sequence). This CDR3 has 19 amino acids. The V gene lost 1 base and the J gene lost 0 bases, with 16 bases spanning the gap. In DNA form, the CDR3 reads TGTGCCAGCAGCTTAGAGCAGTCATCGGGTTTCTCCTATAATTCACCCCTCCACTTT. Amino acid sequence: CASSLEQSSGFSYNSPLHF.

In DNA form, the CDR3 reads TGTGCCAGCAGACCACAGGGGTGGGGGTTGGCTAATGAAAAACTGTTTTTT. It is translated as CASRPQGWGLANEKLFF. The chain combines TRBV28 with TRBJ1-4, with 7 bases that match TRBD1. V was pared by 6 bases and J by 3 bases, with 13 bases of the junction left unmatched. Germline CDR1 is MDHEN and CDR2 is SYDVKM. The CDR3 has 17 residues.

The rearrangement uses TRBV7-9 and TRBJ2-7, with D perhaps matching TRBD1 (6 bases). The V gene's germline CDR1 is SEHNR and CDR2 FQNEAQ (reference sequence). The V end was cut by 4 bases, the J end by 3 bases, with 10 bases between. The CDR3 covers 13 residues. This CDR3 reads CASSSGDNYEQYF. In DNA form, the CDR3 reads TGTGCCAGCAGCTCCGGGGACAACTACGAGCAGTACTTC.

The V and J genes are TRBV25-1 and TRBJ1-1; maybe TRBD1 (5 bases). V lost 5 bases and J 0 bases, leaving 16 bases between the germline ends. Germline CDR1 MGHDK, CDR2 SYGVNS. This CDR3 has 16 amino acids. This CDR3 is CASSSDSALMNTEAFF. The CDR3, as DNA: TGTGCCAGCAGTTCCGACAGCGCCCTCATGAACACTGAAGCTTTCTTT.

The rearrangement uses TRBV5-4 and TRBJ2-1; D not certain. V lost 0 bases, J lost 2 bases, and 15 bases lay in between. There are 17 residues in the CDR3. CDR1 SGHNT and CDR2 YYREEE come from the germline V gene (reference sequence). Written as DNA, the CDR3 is TGTGCCAGCAGCTTGGCCGCCCCCAGCGAACCCTACAATGAGCAGTTCTTC. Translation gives CASSLAAPSEPYNEQFF. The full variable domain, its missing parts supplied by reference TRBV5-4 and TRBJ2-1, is ETGVTQSPTHLIKTRGQQVTLRCSSQSGHNTVSWYQQALGQGPQFIFQYYREEENGRGNFPPRFSGLQFPNYSSELNVNALELDDSALYLCASSLAAPSEPYNEQFFGPGTRLTVL.

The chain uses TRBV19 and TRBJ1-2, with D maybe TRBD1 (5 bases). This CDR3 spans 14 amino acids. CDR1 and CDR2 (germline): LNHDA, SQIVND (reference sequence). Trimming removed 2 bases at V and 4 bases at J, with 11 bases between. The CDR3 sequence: CASSIQGLGYGYTF. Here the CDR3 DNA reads TGTGCCAGTAGTATACAGGGACTCGGCTATGGCTACACCTTC.

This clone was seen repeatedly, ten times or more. The DNA of the CDR3 is TGTGCCAGCAGCTTGGTTGGCGGGAGGGCCTACGAGCAGTACTTC. This codes for CASSLVGGRAYEQYF. The rearrangement joins TRBV5-6 to TRBJ2-7, with 9 bases matching TRBD2. The CDR3 sequence is 15 residues long. Germline V gives CDR1 SGHDT, CDR2 YYEEEE. V lost 0 bases to trimming and J lost 2 bases; unmatched junction nucleotides: 3.

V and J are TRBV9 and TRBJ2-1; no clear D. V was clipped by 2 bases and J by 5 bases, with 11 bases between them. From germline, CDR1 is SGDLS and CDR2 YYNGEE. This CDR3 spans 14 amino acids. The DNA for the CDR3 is TGTGCCAGCAGCGTTAGGGTTCGGGACAATGAGCAGTTCTTC. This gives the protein CASSVRVRDNEQFF.

The CDR3 nucleotides are TGCGCCAGCAGCCAGGGGGGTCCCCGCTCCTACAATGAGCAGTTCTTC. It specifies CASSQGGPRSYNEQFF. J is TRBJ2-1 and V is TRBV4-3, with D possibly being TRBD2 (6 bases). The CDR3 loop spans 16 amino acids. V shed 3 bases and J shed 0 bases, with 12 bases lying between them. The germline V gene encodes CDR1 LGHNA and CDR2 YSLEER.

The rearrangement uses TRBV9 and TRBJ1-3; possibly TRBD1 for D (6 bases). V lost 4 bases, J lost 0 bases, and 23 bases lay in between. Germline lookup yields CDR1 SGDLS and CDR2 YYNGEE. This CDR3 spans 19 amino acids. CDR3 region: CASSSTHEDRGSSGNTIYF. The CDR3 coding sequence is TGTGCCAGCAGCTCAACCCACGAGGACAGAGGGAGCTCTGGAAACACCATATATTTT.

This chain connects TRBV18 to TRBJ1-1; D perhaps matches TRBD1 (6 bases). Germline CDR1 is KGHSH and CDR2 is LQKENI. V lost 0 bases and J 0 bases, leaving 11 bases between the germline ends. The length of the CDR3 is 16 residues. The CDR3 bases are TGTGCCAGCTCACCACCGGGGGCGGGGATGAACACTGAAGCTTTCTTT. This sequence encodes CASSPPGAGMNTEAFF.

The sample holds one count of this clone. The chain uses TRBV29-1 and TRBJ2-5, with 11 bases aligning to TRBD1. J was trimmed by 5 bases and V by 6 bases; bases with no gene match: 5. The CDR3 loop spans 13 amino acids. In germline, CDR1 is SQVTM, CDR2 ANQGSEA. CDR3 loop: CSVGGQGVETQYF. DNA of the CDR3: TGCAGCGTCGGGGGACAGGGGGTGGAGACCCAGTACTTC. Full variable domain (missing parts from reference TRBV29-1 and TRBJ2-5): SAVISQKPSRDICQRGTSLTIQCQVDSQVTMMFWYRQQPGQSLTLIATANQGSEATYESGFVIDKFPISRPNLTFSTLTVSNMSPEDSSIYLCSVGGQGVETQYFGPGTRLLVL.

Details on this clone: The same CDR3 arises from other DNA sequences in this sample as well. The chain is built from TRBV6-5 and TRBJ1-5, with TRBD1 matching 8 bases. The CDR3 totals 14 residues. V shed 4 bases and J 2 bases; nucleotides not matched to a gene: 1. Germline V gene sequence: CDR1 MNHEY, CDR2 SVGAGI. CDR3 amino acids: CASSWGQGNQPQHF. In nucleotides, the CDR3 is TGTGCCAGCAGTTGGGGACAGGGCAATCAGCCCCAGCATTTT.

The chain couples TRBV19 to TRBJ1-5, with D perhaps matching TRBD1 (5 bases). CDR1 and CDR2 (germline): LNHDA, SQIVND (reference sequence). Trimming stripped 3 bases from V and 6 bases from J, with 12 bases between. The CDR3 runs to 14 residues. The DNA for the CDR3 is TGTGCCAGTAGTATTACGGGGGGGGGTCAGCCCCAGCATTTT. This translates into CASSITGGGQPQHF.

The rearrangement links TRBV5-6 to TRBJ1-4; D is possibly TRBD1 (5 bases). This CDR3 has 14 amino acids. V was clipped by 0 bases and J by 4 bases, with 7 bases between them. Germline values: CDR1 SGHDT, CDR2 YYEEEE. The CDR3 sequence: CASSLEGINEKLFF. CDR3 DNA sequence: TGTGCCAGCAGCTTGGAGGGGATTAATGAAAAACTGTTTTTT. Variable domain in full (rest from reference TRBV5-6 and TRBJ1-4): DAGVTQSPTHLIKTRGQQVTLRCSPKSGHDTVSWYQQALGQGPQFIFQYYEEEERQRGNFPDRFSGHQFPNYSSELNVNALLLGDSALYLCASSLEGINEKLFFGSGTQLSVL.

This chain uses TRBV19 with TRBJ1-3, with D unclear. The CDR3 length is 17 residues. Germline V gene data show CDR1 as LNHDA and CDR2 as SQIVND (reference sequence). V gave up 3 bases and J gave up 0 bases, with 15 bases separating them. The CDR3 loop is CASSIRRGLSSGNTIYF. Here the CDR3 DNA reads TGTGCCAGTAGTATTCGTCGCGGACTGAGCTCTGGAAACACCATATATTTT.

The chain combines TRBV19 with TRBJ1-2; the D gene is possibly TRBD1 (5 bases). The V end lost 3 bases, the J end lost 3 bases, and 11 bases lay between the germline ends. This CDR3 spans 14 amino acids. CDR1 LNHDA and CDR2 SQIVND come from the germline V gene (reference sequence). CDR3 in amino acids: CASSMDGTYYGYTF. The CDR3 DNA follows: TGTGCCAGTAGTATGGATGGGACGTACTATGGCTACACCTTC.

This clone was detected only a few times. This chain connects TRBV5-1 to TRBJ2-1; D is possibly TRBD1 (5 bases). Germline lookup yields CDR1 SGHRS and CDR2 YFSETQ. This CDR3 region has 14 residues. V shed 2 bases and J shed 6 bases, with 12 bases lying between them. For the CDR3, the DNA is TGCGCCAGCAGCTTAGAAGACAGATCCAATGAGCAGTTCTTC. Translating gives CASSLEDRSNEQFF.

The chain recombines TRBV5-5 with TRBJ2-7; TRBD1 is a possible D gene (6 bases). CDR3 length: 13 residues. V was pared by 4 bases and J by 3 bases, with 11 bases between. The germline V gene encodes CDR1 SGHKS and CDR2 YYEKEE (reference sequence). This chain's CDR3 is CASSLPGHYEQYF. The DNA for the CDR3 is TGTGCCAGCAGCCTTCCGGGACACTACGAGCAGTACTTC.

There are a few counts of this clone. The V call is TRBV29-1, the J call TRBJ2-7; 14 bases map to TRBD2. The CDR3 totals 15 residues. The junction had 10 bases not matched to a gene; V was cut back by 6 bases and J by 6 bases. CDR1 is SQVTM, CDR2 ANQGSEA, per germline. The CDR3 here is CSVDRTSGGYGEQYF. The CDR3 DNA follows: TGCAGCGTGGATCGGACTAGCGGGGGGTACGGCGAGCAGTACTTC.

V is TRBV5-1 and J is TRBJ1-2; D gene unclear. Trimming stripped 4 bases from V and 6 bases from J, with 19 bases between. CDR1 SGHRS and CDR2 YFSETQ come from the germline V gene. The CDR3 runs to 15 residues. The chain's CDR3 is CASSQGTDPTDGYTF. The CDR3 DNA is TGCGCCAGCAGCCAAGGCACCGACCCTACGGATGGCTACACCTTC.

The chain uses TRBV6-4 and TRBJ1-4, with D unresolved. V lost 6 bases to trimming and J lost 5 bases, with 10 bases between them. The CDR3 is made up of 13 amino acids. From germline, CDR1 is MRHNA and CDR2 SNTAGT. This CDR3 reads CASSTEENEKLFF. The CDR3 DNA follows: TGTGCCAGCAGCACAGAAGAGAATGAAAAACTGTTTTTT.

The DNA for the CDR3 is TGTGCCAGCAGTTTAGGGGGTAGCCCTGAAGCTTTCTTT. It translates to CASSLGGSPEAFF. The V gene is TRBV27, the J gene TRBJ1-1, with a tentative D call TRBD1 (5 bases). Germline lookup yields CDR1 MNHEY and CDR2 SMNVEV (reference sequence). V was pared by 2 bases and J by 6 bases, with 10 bases between. This CDR3 has 13 amino acids.

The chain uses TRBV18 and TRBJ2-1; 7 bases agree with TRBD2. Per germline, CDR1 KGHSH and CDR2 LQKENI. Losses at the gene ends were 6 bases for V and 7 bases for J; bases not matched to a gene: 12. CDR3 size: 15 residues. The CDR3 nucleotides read TGTGCCAGCTCCCCGGGGCTAGCGGCCCTTAATGAGCAGTTCTTC. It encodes CASSPGLAALNEQFF.